This T cell receptor beta chain was retrieved from a study of blood T cell repertoires in COVID-19. Study-wide context: Sources were T cells, B-cell-depleted T cells, or PBMCs; the material itself was cDNA or gDNA.

The CDR3 is 15 residues long. Germline lookup yields CDR1 MGHRA and CDR2 YSYEKL. The V end lost 2 bases, the J end lost 1 base, and 8 bases lay between the germline ends. In the original processing: Amplification from reference gene primers served as the basis for estimated nucleated cell counts. Clones were read by immunoSEQ multiplex PCR, and TCRdb kept only the in-frame ones, dropping some. V and J calls and clone size are copied from that table; D and trimming were computed from the DNA. The data hold about 250,000 clones, with 80% to 90% observed a single time. The study drew participants aged about 18 to 89 years from about two dozen US areas. Allocation to cohorts depended on clinical history reported by the participants.

The V call is TRBV4-1, the J call TRBJ1-4; unclear D gene. The sequence derives from a woman under 40 who had recovered from COVID-19. Sequenced material: PBMCs or T cells enriched from blood (not recorded which). CDR3 in amino acids: CASSQLGRTNEKLFF. The CDR3 DNA reads TGCGCCAGCAGCCAACTAGGTAGAACTAATGAAAAACTGTTTTTT.